This T cell receptor beta chain was sequenced during a study of T cells in Graves' hyperthyroidism and ophthalmopathy. V was trimmed by 11 bases and J by 7 bases, leaving 17 bases between them. This CDR3 is built from 12 residues. Looked up from germline, CDR1 is SGHTA and CDR2 is FQGNSA. Study-wide findings and caveats: Clonotypes that were expanded in thyroid above 0.001 mostly appeared in blood too. The model's output predicted ophthalmopathy at a median of around 7 months prior to onset.

With respect to this clonotype: Its specificity is unknown.

Researchers took RNA transcripts and amplified the TCR beta CDR3 regions from them. A first-round RT-PCR of the TCR CDR3 used the HTBI primer set. TCRdb passed the multiplex PCR reads through MiXCR, listing each CDR3 protein once. The sample holds roughly 510,000 distinct CDR3 sequences, around 43% seen once. The sequence derives from an adult woman with Graves' disease, either hyperthyroidism or ophthalmopathy (not recorded which). The chain is built from TRBV7-2 and TRBJ2-5; perhaps TRBD2 as D (6 bases). The sequenced sample was peripheral blood or thyroid tissue (not recorded which). The CDR3 region is CAAPGWGVTQYF. Here the CDR3 DNA reads TGTGCCGCACCAGGTTGGGGGGTGACCCAGTACTTC.